The 5 T cell receptor beta chains reported below all come from one sample, sequenced in a study of technical replicates of blood from a handful of donors. Only in-frame clones appear in the TCRdb table, and some are missing; sequencing was by immunoSEQ multiplex PCR. There are 6,500 to 7,500 clones in the sample; around 96% occur only once, and approximately 7.8% lies in the top ten. Sequenced material: PBMCs. All receptors come from a human donor in good health.

The chain joins TRBV28 to TRBJ1-1, with a tentative D call TRBD1 (5 bases). V lost 5 bases, J lost 2 bases, and 15 bases lay in between. CDR1 is MDHEN, CDR2 SYDVKM, per germline. This CDR3 spans 15 amino acids. The CDR3 DNA reads as TGTGCCAGCAGTCTCTATGGGGCCTCTAACACTGAAGCTTTCTTT. Its translation: CASSLYGASNTEAFF.

The chain carries TRBV5-1 and TRBJ2-1; TRBD1 matches 7 bases. Germline assignment: CDR1 SGHRS and CDR2 YFSETQ. J gave up 4 bases and V 0 bases, and 4 bases lay outside the gene matches. CDR3 size: 15 residues. CDR3 sequence (DNA): TGCGCCAGCAGCTTGGGCTCGGGACAGTACAATGAGCAGTTCTTC. It encodes CASSLGSGQYNEQFF.

The rearrangement links TRBV6-1 to TRBJ2-7; 7 bases line up with TRBD2. V lost 11 bases to trimming and J lost 1 base; unmatched junction nucleotides: 14. CDR3 length: 15 amino acids. Germline loops: CDR1 MNHNS, CDR2 SASEGT. This CDR3 is CAPPQRPSGSYEQYF. The CDR3 DNA sequence: TGTGCCCCCCCTCAGAGGCCTAGCGGTTCCTACGAGCAGTACTTC.

The V call is TRBV29-1, the J call TRBJ1-4; maybe TRBD1 (5 bases). This CDR3 spans 14 amino acids. Trimming took 3 bases from V and 4 from J, leaving 12 bases between them. Germline lookup yields CDR1 SQVTM and CDR2 ANQGSEA. The CDR3 coding sequence is TGCAGCGTTGAGGGGGGAGGGGATAATGAAAAACTGTTTTTT. Translating gives CSVEGGGDNEKLFF.

The chain is built from TRBV5-3 and TRBJ2-4; 7 positions match TRBD2. TRBV5-3 counts as an open reading frame of uncertain function. V was clipped by 0 bases and J by 6 bases; unmatched bases: 9. The CDR3 length is 16 residues. The DNA of the CDR3 is TGTGCCAGAAGCTTGGAGGCCCAACAGCGGGGAAACATTCAGTACTTC. Protein product: CARSLEAQQRGNIQYF.